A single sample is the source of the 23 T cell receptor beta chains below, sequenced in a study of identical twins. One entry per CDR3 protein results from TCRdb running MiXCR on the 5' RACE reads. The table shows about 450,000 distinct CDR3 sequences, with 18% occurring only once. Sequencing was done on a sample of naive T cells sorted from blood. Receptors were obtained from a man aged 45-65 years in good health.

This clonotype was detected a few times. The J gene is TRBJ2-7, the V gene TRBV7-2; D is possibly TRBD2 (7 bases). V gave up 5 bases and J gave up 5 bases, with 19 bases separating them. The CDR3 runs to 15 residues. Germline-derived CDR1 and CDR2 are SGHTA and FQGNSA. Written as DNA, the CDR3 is TGTGCCAGCAGCCTCGGGGGGCAGGGTAGAAACGAGCAGTACTTC. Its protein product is CASSLGGQGRNEQYF.

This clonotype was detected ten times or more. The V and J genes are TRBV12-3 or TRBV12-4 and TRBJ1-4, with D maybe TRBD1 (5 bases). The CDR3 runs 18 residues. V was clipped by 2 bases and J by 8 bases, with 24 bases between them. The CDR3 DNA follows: TGTGCCAGCAGTTTATGGGTGTCGGGGGACCAGAAACGCGAAAAACTGTTTTTT. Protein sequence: CASSLWVSGDQKREKLFF.

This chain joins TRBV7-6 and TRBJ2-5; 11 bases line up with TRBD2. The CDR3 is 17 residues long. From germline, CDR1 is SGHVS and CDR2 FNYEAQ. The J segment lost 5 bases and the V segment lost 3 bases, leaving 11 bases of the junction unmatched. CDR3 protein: CASSFLLAGVSTETQYF. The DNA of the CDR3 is TGTGCCAGCAGCTTTCTACTAGCGGGAGTCAGCACCGAGACCCAGTACTTC.

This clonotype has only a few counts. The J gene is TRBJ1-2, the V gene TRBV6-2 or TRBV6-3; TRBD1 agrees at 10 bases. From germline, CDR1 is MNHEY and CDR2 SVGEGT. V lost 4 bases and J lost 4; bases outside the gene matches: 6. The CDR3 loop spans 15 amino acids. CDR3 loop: CASSSAGTGVYGYTF. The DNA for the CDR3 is TGTGCCAGCAGTTCCGCCGGGACAGGGGTCTATGGCTACACCTTC.

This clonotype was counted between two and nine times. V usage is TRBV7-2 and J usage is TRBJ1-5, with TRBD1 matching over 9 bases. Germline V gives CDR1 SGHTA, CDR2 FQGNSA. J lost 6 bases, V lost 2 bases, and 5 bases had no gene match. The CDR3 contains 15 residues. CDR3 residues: CASSLNSQGAQPQHF. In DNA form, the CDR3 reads TGTGCCAGCAGCTTAAATTCACAGGGGGCTCAGCCCCAGCATTTT.

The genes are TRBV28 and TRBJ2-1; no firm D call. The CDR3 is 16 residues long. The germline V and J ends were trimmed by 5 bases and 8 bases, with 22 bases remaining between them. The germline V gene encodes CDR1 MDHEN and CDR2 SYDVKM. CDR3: CASSPHIGQTVHEQFF. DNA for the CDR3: TGTGCCAGCAGTCCACACATCGGCCAAACGGTTCATGAGCAGTTCTTC.

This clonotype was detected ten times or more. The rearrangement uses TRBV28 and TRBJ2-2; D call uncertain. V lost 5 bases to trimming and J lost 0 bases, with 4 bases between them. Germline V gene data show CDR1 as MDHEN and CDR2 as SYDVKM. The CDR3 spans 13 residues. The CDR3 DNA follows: TGTGCCAGCAGTCCTACGAACACCGGGGAGCTGTTTTTT. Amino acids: CASSPTNTGELFF.

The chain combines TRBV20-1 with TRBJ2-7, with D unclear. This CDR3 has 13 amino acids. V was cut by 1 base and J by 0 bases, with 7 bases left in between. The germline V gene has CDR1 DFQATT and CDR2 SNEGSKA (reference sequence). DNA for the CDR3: TGCAGTGCTAGAGGCACGAACTCCTACGAGCAGTACTTC. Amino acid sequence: CSARGTNSYEQYF.

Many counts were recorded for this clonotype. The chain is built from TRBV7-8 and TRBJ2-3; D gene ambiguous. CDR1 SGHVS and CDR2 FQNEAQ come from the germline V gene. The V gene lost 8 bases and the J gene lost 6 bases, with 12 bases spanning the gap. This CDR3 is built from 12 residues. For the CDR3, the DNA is TGTGCCAGCGGGCGTTCAGTGGATACGCAGTATTTT. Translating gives CASGRSVDTQYF.

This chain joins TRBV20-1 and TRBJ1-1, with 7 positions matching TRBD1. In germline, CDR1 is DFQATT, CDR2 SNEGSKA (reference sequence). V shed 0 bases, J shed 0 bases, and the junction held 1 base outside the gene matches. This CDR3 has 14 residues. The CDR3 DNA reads TGCAGTGCTAGAGAGGACAGGATGAACACTGAAGCTTTCTTT. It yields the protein CSAREDRMNTEAFF.

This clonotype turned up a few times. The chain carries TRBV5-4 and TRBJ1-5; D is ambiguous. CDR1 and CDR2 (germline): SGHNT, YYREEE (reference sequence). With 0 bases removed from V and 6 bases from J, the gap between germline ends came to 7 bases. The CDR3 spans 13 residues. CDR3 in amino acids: CASSLGPFQPQHF. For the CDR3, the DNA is TGTGCCAGCAGCTTGGGCCCGTTTCAGCCCCAGCATTTT.

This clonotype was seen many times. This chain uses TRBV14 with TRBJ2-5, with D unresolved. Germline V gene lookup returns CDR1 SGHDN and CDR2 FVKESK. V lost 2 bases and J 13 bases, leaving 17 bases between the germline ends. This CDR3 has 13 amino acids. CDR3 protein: CASSQTAFTRWYF. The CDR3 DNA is TGTGCCAGCAGCCAAACAGCATTTACTCGGTGGTACTTC.

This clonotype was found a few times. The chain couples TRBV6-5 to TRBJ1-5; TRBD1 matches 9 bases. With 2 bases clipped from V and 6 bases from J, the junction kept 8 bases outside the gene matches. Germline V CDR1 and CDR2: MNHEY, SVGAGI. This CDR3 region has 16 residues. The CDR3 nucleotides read TGTGCCAGCAGTTACCTATCCCCGGGACAGGGTCAGCCCCAGCATTTT. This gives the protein CASSYLSPGQGQPQHF.

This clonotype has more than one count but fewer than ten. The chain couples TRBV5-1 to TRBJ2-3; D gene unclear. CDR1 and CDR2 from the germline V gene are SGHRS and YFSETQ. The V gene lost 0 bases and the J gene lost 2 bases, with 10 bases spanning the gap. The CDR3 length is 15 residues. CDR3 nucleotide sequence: TGCGCCAGCAGCTTGGCAGTCTCCACCACAGATACGCAGTATTTT. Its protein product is CASSLAVSTTDTQYF.

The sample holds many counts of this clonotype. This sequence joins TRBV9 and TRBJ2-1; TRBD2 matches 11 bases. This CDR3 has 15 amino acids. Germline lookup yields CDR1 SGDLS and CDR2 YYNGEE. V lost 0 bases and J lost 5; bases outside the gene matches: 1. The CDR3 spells CASSVVAGGDNEQFF. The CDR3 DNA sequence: TGTGCCAGCAGCGTAGTAGCGGGGGGGGACAATGAGCAGTTCTTC.

CDR3 sequence (DNA): TGTGCCAGCAGCTTGACCGTTGGGGAAGGCTCCTACAATGAGCAGTTCTTC. Protein sequence: CASSLTVGEGSYNEQFF. The chain links TRBV7-3 to TRBJ2-1; D is unresolved. Trimming took off 3 bases at V and 0 bases at J, with 15 bases between the two ends. There are 17 residues in the CDR3. From germline, CDR1 is SGHTA and CDR2 FQGTGA.

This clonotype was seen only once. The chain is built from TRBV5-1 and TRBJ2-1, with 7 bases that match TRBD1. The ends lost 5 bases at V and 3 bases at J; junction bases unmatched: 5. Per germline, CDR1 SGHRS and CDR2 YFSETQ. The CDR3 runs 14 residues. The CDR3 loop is CASRGGQRYNEQFF. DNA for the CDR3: TGCGCCAGCAGAGGGGGACAGCGCTACAATGAGCAGTTCTTC. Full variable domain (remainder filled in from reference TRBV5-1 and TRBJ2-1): KAGVTQTPRYLIKTRGQQVTLSCSPISGHRSVSWYQQTPGQGLQFLFEYFSETQRNKGNFPGRFSGRQFSNSRSEMNVSTLELGDSALYLCASRGGQRYNEQFFGPGTRLTVL.

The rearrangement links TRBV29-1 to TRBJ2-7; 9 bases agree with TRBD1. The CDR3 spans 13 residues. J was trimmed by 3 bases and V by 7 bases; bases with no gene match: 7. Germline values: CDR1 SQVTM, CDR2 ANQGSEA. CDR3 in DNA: TGCAGCGGAGGACAGGGGATCGACTACGAGCAGTACTTC. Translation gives CSGGQGIDYEQYF.

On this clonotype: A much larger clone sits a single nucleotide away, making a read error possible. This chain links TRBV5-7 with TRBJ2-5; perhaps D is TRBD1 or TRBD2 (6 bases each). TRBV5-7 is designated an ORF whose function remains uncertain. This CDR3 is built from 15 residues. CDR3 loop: CANSLTLGGLETQYF. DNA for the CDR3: TGTGCCAACAGCTTAACTCTAGGGGGGTTAGAGACCCAGTACTTC.

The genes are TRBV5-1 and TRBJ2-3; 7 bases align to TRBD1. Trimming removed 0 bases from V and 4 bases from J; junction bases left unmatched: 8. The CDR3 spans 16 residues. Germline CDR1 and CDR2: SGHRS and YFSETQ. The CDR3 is CASSLAGGRNADTQYF. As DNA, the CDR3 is TGCGCCAGCAGCTTGGCAGGGGGTCGTAACGCAGATACGCAGTATTTT. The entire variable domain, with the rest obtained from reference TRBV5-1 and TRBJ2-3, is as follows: KAGVTQTPRYLIKTRGQQVTLSCSPISGHRSVSWYQQTPGQGLQFLFEYFSETQRNKGNFPGRFSGRQFSNSRSEMNVSTLELGDSALYLCASSLAGGRNADTQYFGPGTRLTVL.

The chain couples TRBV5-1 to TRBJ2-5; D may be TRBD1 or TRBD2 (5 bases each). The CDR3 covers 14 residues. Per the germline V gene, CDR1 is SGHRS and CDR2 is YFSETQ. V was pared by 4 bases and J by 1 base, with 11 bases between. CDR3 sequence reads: CASSRGPSQETQYF. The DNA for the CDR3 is TGCGCCAGCAGCCGGGGACCCAGCCAAGAGACCCAGTACTTC.

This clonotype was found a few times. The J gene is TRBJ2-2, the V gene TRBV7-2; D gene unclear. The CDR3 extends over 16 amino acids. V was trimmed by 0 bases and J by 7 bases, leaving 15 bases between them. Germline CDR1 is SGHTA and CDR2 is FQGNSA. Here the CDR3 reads CASSLAWLSRSGELFF. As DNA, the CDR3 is TGTGCCAGCAGCTTAGCGTGGCTGAGTAGAAGCGGGGAGCTGTTTTTT. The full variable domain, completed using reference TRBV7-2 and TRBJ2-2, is GAGVSQSPSNKVTEKGKDVELRCDPISGHTALYWYRQSLGQGLEFLIYFQGNSAPDKSGLPSDRFSAERTGGSVSTLTIQRTQQEDSAVYLCASSLAWLSRSGELFFGEGSRLTVL.

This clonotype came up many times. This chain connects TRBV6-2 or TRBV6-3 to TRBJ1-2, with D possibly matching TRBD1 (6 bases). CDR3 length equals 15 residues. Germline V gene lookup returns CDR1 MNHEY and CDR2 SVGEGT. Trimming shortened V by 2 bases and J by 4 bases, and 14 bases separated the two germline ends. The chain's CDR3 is CASSYDLRQVYGYTF. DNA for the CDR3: TGTGCCAGCAGTTACGACCTACGACAGGTCTATGGCTACACCTTC.